These T cell receptor beta chains were read from a single sample in a study of Ad26.COV2.S vaccination and SARS-CoV-2 variants. Some clones are missing from TCRdb's copy, which holds only in-frame ones; the method was immunoSEQ multiplex PCR. The sample lists 300,000 to 400,000 clones, more than 75% occurring once. Material: peripheral blood, obtained in a trial of Ad26.COV2.S vaccine versus placebo. Receptor source: a person between 18 and 60 years old who received the Ad26.COV2.S COVID-19 vaccine or a placebo. The CDR3 runs from the conserved cysteine through the conserved F or W.

J	V	CDR3
TRBJ2-5	TRBV11-2	CASSPSSGQETQYF
TRBJ1-6	TRBV9	CASSALGSGSPLHF
TRBJ2-2	TRBV19	CASSLDWIGELFF
TRBJ2-7	TRBV28	CATGTSGISSYEQYF
TRBJ2-2	TRBV10-1	CASSVGNRNTGELFF
TRBJ1-2	TRBV18	CASSPGIADYGYTF
TRBJ1-5	TRBV7-6	CASSPETGNRFLSNQPQHF
TRBJ2-2	TRBV30	CAWTSGPGELFF
TRBJ2-7	TRBV30	CAWSNPDRVPYEQYF
TRBJ2-7	TRBV5-1	CASSSEGAYEQYF
TRBJ2-5	TRBV7-9	CASASGDLQETQYF
TRBJ2-2	TRBV10-3	CAIKDRNTGELFF
TRBJ2-5	TRBV12-3/TRBV12-4	CASSLAELETQYF
TRBJ2-7	TRBV5-1	CASSLYDRGIYEQYF
TRBJ2-6	TRBV9	CASSARGLAGISGANVLTF
TRBJ2-7	TRBV5-4	CASSLLREGDYEQYF
TRBJ2-4	TRBV6-5	CAIKAAGLAKNIQYF
TRBJ1-2	TRBV10-2	CACAGNANYGYTF
TRBJ2-7	TRBV27	CASSSRGAYEQYF
TRBJ2-3	TRBV29-1	CSVDGSDTQYF
TRBJ2-3	TRBV27	CASRTYWTSGRTDTQYF
TRBJ2-5	TRBV11-2	CASSLDSSVETQYF
TRBJ1-4	TRBV28	CASRTGNFNEKLFF
TRBJ2-2	TRBV4-1	CASSLTPTTNTGELFF
TRBJ1-4	TRBV18	CASSANVTREKLFF
TRBJ1-2	TRBV7-9	CASSYGEPNGYTF
TRBJ2-7	TRBV3-1/TRBV3-2	CASSQGPGTGCSYEQYF
TRBJ1-2	TRBV28	CASSLGMDVYGYTF
TRBJ1-4	TRBV2	CASSEEMLPPGEKLFF
TRBJ2-1	TRBV6-4	CASSASAESYNEQFF
TRBJ2-1	TRBV27	CASSLVGTYNEQFF
TRBJ2-2	TRBV6-6	CASNPPGGELFF
TRBJ2-7	TRBV9	CASSVNTGTLYEQYF
TRBJ2-7	TRBV28	CASSLLPYEQYF
TRBJ2-7	TRBV27	CASSLGTGGREQYF
TRBJ1-5	TRBV28	CASSSLRGNQPQHF
TRBJ1-6	TRBV28	CASSINSPLHF
TRBJ2-1	TRBV2	CASSPYNEQFF
TRBJ2-7	TRBV11-2	CASSLGLAGRSYEQYF
TRBJ2-5	TRBV7-6	CASSLLRLETQYF
TRBJ1-4	TRBV27	CASSLSQGAGGEKLFF
TRBJ2-7	TRBV7-2	CASSHDRGSSYEQYF
TRBJ2-3	TRBV29-1	CSVHPRGVTDTQYF
TRBJ2-5	TRBV5-8	CASSLPGATETQYF
TRBJ2-7	TRBV12-2	CASRLGGQEFEQYF